This is a list of T cell receptor beta chains from one sample in a study of cytomegalovirus exposure and HLA in healthy donors. Only in-frame clones appear in the TCRdb table, and some are missing; sequencing was by immunoSEQ multiplex PCR. The repertoire holds 85,000 to 95,000 clones, with 95% to 97% as singletons. The material sequenced was PBMCs. These receptors were collected from a man aged 18 to 30 in good health and CMV-seronegative. The CDR3 runs from the conserved cysteine through the conserved F or W. A D gene is named only where the DNA matches it firmly.

length	V	J	D	DNA	CDR3
16	TRBV7-8	TRBJ2-7	.	TGTGCCAGCAGCTTAGCGGTACAGGCCTCCGGTGCCGAGCAGTACTTC	CASSLAVQASGAEQYF
14	TRBV7-9	TRBJ2-1	.	TGTGCCAGCAGCTTAGACAGGTTCGAGGATGAGCAGTTCTTC	CASSLDRFEDEQFF
13	TRBV11-3	TRBJ2-3	.	TGTGCCAGCAGCTTAGCGTACGCGGATACGCAGTATTTT	CASSLAYADTQYF
14	TRBV7-6	TRBJ1-3	.	TGTGCCAGCAGCTTAGCCGGTGGTGGAAACACCATATATTTT	CASSLAGGGNTIYF
14	TRBV11-2	TRBJ1-4	.	TGTGCCAGCAGCTTTTCCGGGATTGGTGAAAAACTGTTTTTT	CASSFSGIGEKLFF
14	TRBV11-1	TRBJ2-5	TRBD1	TGTGCCAGCAGCTTTCGGGACAGGGTCGAGACCCAGTACTTC	CASSFRDRVETQYF
16	TRBV2	TRBJ2-1	TRBD2	TGTGCCAGCAGTGAAGCGCCGGGACTAGATTACAATGAGCAGTTCTTC	CASSEAPGLDYNEQFF
13	TRBV5-4	TRBJ2-7	TRBD1	TGTGCCAGCAGCCGGGACAGGGAAAGTGGGCAGTACTTC	CASSRDRESGQYF
14	TRBV6-4	TRBJ2-3	.	TGTGCCAGCAGTGACGGACAGAACACAGATACGCAGTATTTT	CASSDGQNTDTQYF
19	TRBV4-1	TRBJ2-6	TRBD2	TGCGCCAGCAGCCAAGAAGCTAGCGGGGGGGTTGCTGGGGCCAACGTCCTGACTTTC	CASSQEASGGVAGANVLTF
14	TRBV5-1	TRBJ1-3	TRBD1	TGCGCCAGCAGGCCGGTCCCAGGGGGTGGCACCATATATTTT	CASRPVPGGGTIYF
14	TRBV30	TRBJ1-5	.	TGTGCCTGGGGACAGTCGCATAGCAATCAGCCCCAGCATTTT	CAWGQSHSNQPQHF
15	TRBV4-1	TRBJ2-1	.	TGCGCCAGCAGCCAAGAAACAGGCTCCTACAATGAGCAGTTCTTC	CASSQETGSYNEQFF
17	TRBV4-1	TRBJ1-3	.	TGCGCCAGCAGCCAAATGGGTACAGGTACCTCTGGAAACACCATATATTTT	CASSQMGTGTSGNTIYF
11	TRBV6-5	TRBJ2-5	.	TGTGCCAGCAGCCGCGGAGAGACCCAGTACTTC	CASSRGETQYF
13	TRBV29-1	TRBJ1-1	.	TGCAGCGTTGACACAGGGCAGAACACTGAAGCTTTCTTT	CSVDTGQNTEAFF
15	TRBV28	TRBJ2-1	TRBD2	TGTGCCAGCAGTTTAGTGGCTAGCGGGAGCAATGAGCAGTTCTTC	CASSLVASGSNEQFF
15	TRBV28	TRBJ2-1	TRBD2	TGTGCCAGCAGTCTCGGGACTGCGGGGGGGAATGAGCAGTTCTTC	CASSLGTAGGNEQFF
17	TRBV5-6	TRBJ2-4	.	TGTGCCAGCAGCAGCCTGGGACACCAACGACCCCATGTCATTCAGTACTTC	CASSSLGHQRPHVIQYF
15	TRBV5-1	TRBJ1-5	.	TGCGCCAGCAGCTTGGCCGGGTATAGCAATCAGCCCCAGCATTTT	CASSLAGYSNQPQHF
13	TRBV6-4	TRBJ2-1	TRBD2	TGTGCCAGCAGTGACTCTCCGGGAGGGTCTCAGTTCTTC	CASSDSPGGSQFF
12	TRBV27	TRBJ2-7	.	TGTGCCAGCAGTCTTCCTAGTGACGAGCAGTACTTC	CASSLPSDEQYF
18	TRBV5-4	TRBJ2-2	TRBD1	TGTGCCAGCAGCGTACCGGGACAGGGGGCAGGGGGCACCGGGGAGCTGTTTTTT	CASSVPGQGAGGTGELFF
15	TRBV5-5	TRBJ1-1	.	TGTGCCAGCAGCCCGTTAGACAGACTGAACACTGAAGCTTTCTTT	CASSPLDRLNTEAFF
16	TRBV7-2	TRBJ2-7	.	TGTGCCAGCAGCTTACTCGGGGTATCTACGGACTACGAGCAGTACTTC	CASSLLGVSTDYEQYF
13	TRBV6-6	TRBJ2-1	TRBD1	TGTGCCAGCAAAAGGACAGGGGACAATGAGCAGTTCTTC	CASKRTGDNEQFF
13	TRBV29-1	TRBJ2-2	.	TGCAGCGTTGAACAGGGCTTCACCGGGGAGCTGTTTTTT	CSVEQGFTGELFF
15	TRBV27	TRBJ1-1	.	TGTGCCAGCAGTCCGAGTGGACAGACGAACACTGAAGCTTTCTTT	CASSPSGQTNTEAFF
14	TRBV28	TRBJ1-4	.	TGTGCCAGCAGTTTAGCGGGGGAAAATGAAAAACTGTTTTTT	CASSLAGENEKLFF